The 14 T cell receptor beta chains in this list originate from one sample, sequenced in a study of blood T cell repertoires in COVID-19. Profiled with immunoSEQ multiplex PCR; TCRdb holds only in-frame clones, not every one. The sample consists of some 200,000 clones, 80% to 85% of them appearing once. Sequences were obtained from peripheral blood. These receptors were obtained from a woman under 40 who had recovered from COVID-19.

The J gene is TRBJ2-1, the V gene TRBV27, with D possibly matching TRBD2 (5 bases). From germline, CDR1 is MNHEY and CDR2 SMNVEV (reference sequence). The length of the CDR3 is 15 residues. Trimming pared 1 base from V and 6 bases from J, leaving 13 bases between. CDR3 residues: CASSLYLRASNEQFF. CDR3 bases: TGTGCCAGCAGTTTATATTTGCGGGCGAGCAATGAGCAGTTCTTC.

The sample holds one count of this clone. This chain joins TRBV10-2 and TRBJ1-2, with 9 bases identical to TRBD1. V was clipped by 7 bases and J by 10 bases; unmatched bases: 10. The CDR3 totals 13 residues. Germline V CDR1 and CDR2: WSHSY, SAAADI. The CDR3 reads CASTLGQGGDYTF. As DNA, the CDR3 is TGCGCCAGCACCTTGGGACAGGGTGGTGACTACACCTTC.

This clone was seen just once. V is TRBV7-6 and J is TRBJ2-2; a possible D gene is TRBD2 (6 bases). The CDR3 extends over 16 amino acids. Germline CDR1 SGHVS, CDR2 FNYEAQ. Trimming took 5 bases from V and 2 from J, leaving 15 bases between them. CDR3 nucleotides: TGTGCCAGCAGCAAAGTTGGAGGGACTAACACCGGGGAGCTGTTTTTT. Translated: CASSKVGGTNTGELFF. Complete variable domain (other parts from reference TRBV7-6 and TRBJ2-2): GAGVSQSPRYKVTKRGQDVALRCDPISGHVSLYWYRQALGQGPEFLTYFNYEAQQDKSGLPNDRFSAERPEGSISTLTIQRTEQRDSAMYRCASSKVGGTNTGELFFGEGSRLTVL.

The gene calls are TRBV28 and TRBJ1-4; tentative D call: TRBD1 (5 bases). V lost 2 bases and J lost 8, with 9 bases in between. CDR3 length: 13 amino acids. Germline V lookup: CDR1 MDHEN, CDR2 SYDVKM. The CDR3 nucleotides read TGTGCCAGCAGTTTAGACAGCCACGAAAAACTGTTTTTT. Its translation: CASSLDSHEKLFF.

The J gene is TRBJ2-5, the V gene TRBV20-1, with D perhaps TRBD1 (5 bases). V shed 7 bases and J shed 5 bases, with 11 bases lying between them. Germline V gives CDR1 DFQATT, CDR2 SNEGSKA (reference sequence). This CDR3 has 11 amino acids. The CDR3: CSVQGAETQYF. In DNA form, the CDR3 reads TGCAGTGTCCAGGGTGCGGAGACCCAGTACTTC.

This clone was counted once. The CDR3 sequence: CASSPSQGARAYEQYF. DNA for the CDR3: TGCGCCAGCAGCCCCTCTCAGGGGGCGAGGGCCTACGAGCAGTACTTC. The V and J genes are TRBV10-1 and TRBJ2-7; 8 bases fit TRBD1. The CDR3 has 16 residues. The V gene end was trimmed by 6 bases and the J gene end by 2 bases; junction bases not matched to a gene: 12. Germline V CDR1 and CDR2: WNHNN, SYGVQD (reference sequence).

This clone was observed a few times. Mismatch with germline at one junction end may stem from a read error. The chain couples TRBV6-1 to TRBJ2-7; 7 nucleotides line up with TRBD1. The V gene's germline CDR1 is MNHNS and CDR2 SASEGT. The CDR3 is 15 amino acids. This chain's CDR3 is CASGDPGTVTYEQYF. The CDR3 coding sequence is TGTGCCAGCGGTGATCCCGGGACAGTTACCTACGAGCAGTACTTC.

The chain carries TRBV12-3 or TRBV12-4 and TRBJ2-7; D is uncertain. The CDR3 consists of 11 residues. V was trimmed by 2 bases and J by 7 bases, leaving 6 bases between them. CDR3 sequence reads: CASSLSGEQYF. The CDR3 DNA follows: TGTGCCAGCAGTTTATCAGGAGAGCAGTACTTC.

The chain recombines TRBV3-1 (or the pseudogene TRBV3-2) with TRBJ1-3; tentatively, D is TRBD1 (5 bases). The CDR3 contains 17 residues. The germline V gene has CDR1 LGHDT and CDR2 YNNKEL (reference sequence). Trimming removed 1 base at V and 0 bases at J, with 13 bases between. This CDR3 is CASSQGPRGYSGNTIYF. The CDR3 bases are TGTGCCAGCAGCCAAGGGCCTCGGGGGTACTCTGGAAACACCATATATTTT.

The chain couples TRBV18 to TRBJ2-1; 9 nucleotides align to TRBD2. Trimming took 3 bases from V and 7 from J; bases not matched to a gene: 10. Germline CDR1 KGHSH, CDR2 LQKENI. The CDR3 loop spans 16 amino acids. CDR3 nucleotides: TGTGCCAGCTCACCGCTTGGCGGGAGGGCCGATAATGAGCAGTTCTTC. It yields the protein CASSPLGGRADNEQFF.

The chain employs TRBV19 and TRBJ1-4, with 8 positions matching TRBD1. V dropped 9 bases and J dropped 3; count of bases not matched to a gene: 12. The CDR3 runs 16 residues. Germline V gene data show CDR1 as LNHDA and CDR2 as SQIVND (reference sequence). The CDR3 spells CARRVGTQGANEKLFF. The CDR3 nucleotides are TGTGCCAGGCGAGTAGGGACACAGGGGGCTAATGAAAAACTGTTTTTT. The full variable domain, rest sourced from reference TRBV19 and TRBJ1-4, is DGGITQSPKYLFRKEGQNVTLSCEQNLNHDAMYWYRQDPGQGLRLIYYSQIVNDFQKGDIAEGYSVSREKKESFPLTVTSAQKNPTAFYLCARRVGTQGANEKLFFGSGTQLSVL.

This clone showed up just a few times. The chain has TRBV7-2 and TRBJ1-2, with D hard to call. V was cut by 2 bases and J by 8 bases, with 6 bases left in between. The germline V gene encodes CDR1 SGHTA and CDR2 FQGNSA. The CDR3 spans 11 residues. The CDR3 reads CASSLRLGYTF. The DNA of the CDR3 is TGTGCCAGCAGCTTAAGACTGGGCTACACCTTC.

This rearrangement joins TRBV14 to TRBJ2-1, with D possibly matching TRBD2 (5 bases). The V end was cut by 2 bases, the J end by 6 bases, with 23 bases between. CDR1 SGHDN and CDR2 FVKESK come from the germline V gene. This CDR3 is built from 18 residues. This CDR3 reads CASSQTFSWTPRSNEQFF. The CDR3 DNA is TGTGCCAGCAGCCAAACATTTTCTTGGACTCCCAGATCCAATGAGCAGTTCTTC.

This clone was seen more than once but under ten times. V and J are TRBV23-1 and TRBJ1-1; no reliable D call. TRBV23-1 is labeled an ORF, and its function is uncertain. The germline V and J ends were trimmed by 6 bases and 11 bases, with 19 bases remaining between them. This CDR3 contains 13 residues. The CDR3 region is CASRHKGQRMAFF. The CDR3 DNA reads TGCGCCAGCAGACACAAAGGTCAGAGGATGGCTTTCTTT.